Sequencing of this TCR beta chain was carried out in a study of T cell changes during pregnancy in multiple sclerosis. Produced via immunoSEQ multiplex PCR; TCRdb's table is partial and in-frame only. The table has roughly 17,000 clones, more than 75% seen once. CDR3 size: 14 residues. The V end lost 5 bases, the J end lost 7 bases, and 15 bases lay between the germline ends. Germline V lookup: CDR1 SGHNT, CDR2 YENEEA. The clonotype comes from a female donor with multiple sclerosis, enrolled in a pregnancy study. This chain connects TRBV11-3 to TRBJ2-1; maybe TRBD1 (6 bases). Specimen: CD8+ T cells from peripheral blood mononuclear cells, collected after pregnancy. DNA of the CDR3: TGTGCCAGCAGCGCGGTGACAGGTACGAATGAGCAGTTCTTC. Translation gives CASSAVTGTNEQFF.